This TCR beta chain was captured in a study of CD8 T cells in ankylosing spondylitis. Study-wide results and limits: According to the report, clones linked to the disease were significantly enriched in matched synovial fluid samples taken from ankylosing spondylitis patients. CD8+ cells made up the disease-linked clones, which were relatively rare in peripheral blood.

In its sample, this clonotype was seen a few times. Its antigen remains unknown. The TCR beta libraries were generated through quantitative 5'-RACE incorporating molecular barcodes. TCRdb used MiXCR to reprocess the 5' RACE reads, holding one entry per CDR3 protein. The sample has about 350,000 distinct CDR3 sequences; approximately 20% are singletons. This receptor was identified in a male donor with ankylosing spondylitis or in good health (not recorded which). Input material: blood, either unsorted or a sorted T cell fraction (not recorded which).

CDR3 DNA: TGTGCCAGCAGTTACTCGGAACCACAGGGAGCAAACACCGGGGAGCTGTTTTTT. Translated, it gives CASSYSEPQGANTGELFF. The chain recombines TRBV6-5 with TRBJ2-2, with D possibly being TRBD1 (6 bases). The CDR3 is made up of 18 amino acids. CDR1 MNHEY and CDR2 SVGAGI come from the germline V gene. V dropped 0 bases and J dropped 2 bases, with 16 bases sitting between them.